Shown below are 13 T cell receptor beta chains from a single sample sequenced in a study of OX40 agonist ivuxolimab in advanced cancers. Data came from immunoSEQ multiplex PCR; TCRdb stores just in-frame clones and leaves some out. The sample includes more than 75,000 clones, around 90% of them seen just once. The sample was CD4+ or CD8+ T cells sorted from blood, taken in a trial of the OX40 agonist ivuxolimab. These receptor sequences come from an adult with an advanced solid tumor such as melanoma, head and neck, liver or kidney cancer.

The chain joins TRBV27 to TRBJ2-3, with TRBD2 as a possible D gene (5 bases). Germline CDR1 and CDR2: MNHEY and SMNVEV (reference sequence). The ends were cut back, 5 bases at V and 2 bases at J, with 14 bases in the middle. There are 15 residues in the CDR3. CDR3 sequence: CASSRGFRFTDTQYF. DNA for the CDR3: TGTGCCAGCAGTCGCGGGTTCAGGTTCACAGATACGCAGTATTTT.

V usage is TRBV29-1 and J usage is TRBJ2-5; 12 bases align to TRBD2. The germline gives CDR1 SQVTM, CDR2 ANQGSEA. V lost 5 bases, J lost 5 bases, and 9 bases stayed unmatched. This CDR3 spans 15 amino acids. CDR3 residues: CSVPSSGGASETQYF. CDR3 sequence (DNA): TGCAGCGTTCCCTCTAGCGGGGGGGCCTCGGAGACCCAGTACTTC.

V and J are TRBV7-7 and TRBJ2-2, with a weak D call TRBD1 (6 bases). V gave up 2 bases and J gave up 6 bases, with 16 bases separating them. This CDR3 is built from 16 residues. Germline V lookup: CDR1 SSHAT, CDR2 FNYEAQ (reference sequence). The DNA for the CDR3 is TGTGCCAGCAGCTTATCAGGGTCCGCAGGGGCCGGGGAGCTGTTTTTT. Its protein is CASSLSGSAGAGELFF.

The chain combines TRBV5-6 with TRBJ2-3; D is unclear. Trimming took off 0 bases at V and 4 bases at J, with 9 bases between the two ends. This CDR3 spans 14 amino acids. Germline-derived CDR1 and CDR2 are SGHDT and YYEEEE. CDR3 bases: TGTGCCAGCAGCTTGGGGCCGGCCTCAGATACGCAGTATTTT. This codes for CASSLGPASDTQYF. Full variable domain (rest looked up from reference TRBV5-6 and TRBJ2-3): DAGVTQSPTHLIKTRGQQVTLRCSPKSGHDTVSWYQQALGQGPQFIFQYYEEEERQRGNFPDRFSGHQFPNYSSELNVNALLLGDSALYLCASSLGPASDTQYFGPGTRLTVL.

CDR3: CASSSGPASGNTIYF. CDR3 coding DNA: TGTGCCAGCAGCTCTGGACCAGCCTCTGGAAACACCATATATTTT. V and J are TRBV5-5 and TRBJ1-3; D not certain. CDR3 size: 15 residues. Germline V CDR1 and CDR2: SGHKS, YYEKEE (reference sequence). The ends were cut back, 3 bases at V and 0 bases at J, with 10 bases in the middle.

The chain is built from TRBV5-1 and TRBJ1-1; TRBD1 is a possible D gene (5 bases). The V end was cut by 0 bases, the J end by 5 bases, with 14 bases between. Germline CDR1 SGHRS, CDR2 YFSETQ. The CDR3 is 15 amino acids. The CDR3 region is CASSLEGNLLTEAFF. CDR3 bases: TGCGCCAGCAGCTTGGAGGGGAACCTTTTAACTGAAGCTTTCTTT.

The count of this clone is one. The V gene is TRBV11-2, the J gene TRBJ2-5; possibly TRBD2 for D (5 bases). This CDR3 has 17 residues. Trimming left V 5 bases short and J 2 bases short, with 21 bases between. Germline V gene data show CDR1 as SGHAT and CDR2 as FQNNGV. The CDR3 loop is CASSQIPRRAGQETQYF. CDR3 nucleotides: TGTGCCAGCAGCCAAATACCGAGGCGGGCGGGTCAAGAGACCCAGTACTTC.

The J gene is TRBJ1-1, the V gene TRBV18, with D maybe TRBD1 (5 bases). CDR1 and CDR2 (germline): KGHSH, LQKENI. The V gene lost 6 bases and the J gene lost 2 bases, with 10 bases spanning the gap. The CDR3 has 13 residues. This CDR3 is CASSPDINTEAFF. The CDR3 nucleotides are TGTGCCAGCTCTCCGGACATTAACACTGAAGCTTTCTTT.

The V and J genes are TRBV19 and TRBJ1-1; D ambiguous. V shed 3 bases and J shed 2 bases, with 7 bases lying between them. The CDR3 is 13 residues long. The germline gives CDR1 LNHDA, CDR2 SQIVND (reference sequence). In nucleotides, the CDR3 is TGTGCCAGTAGTATGGAGACTAACACTGAAGCTTTCTTT. Protein product: CASSMETNTEAFF.

The rearrangement joins TRBV29-1 to TRBJ1-2; D uncertain. This CDR3 has 12 residues. Per the germline V gene, CDR1 is SQVTM and CDR2 is ANQGSEA. V was clipped by 7 bases and J by 2 bases, with 11 bases between them. The CDR3 nucleotides read TGCAGCGGTGACATGTTAAACTATGGCTACACCTTC. Translated, it gives CSGDMLNYGYTF.

The chain carries TRBV6-6 and TRBJ2-7; D not certain. The length of the CDR3 is 13 residues. From germline, CDR1 is MNHNY and CDR2 SVGAGI (reference sequence). Trimming stripped 6 bases from V and 5 bases from J, with 14 bases between. Here the CDR3 DNA reads TGTGCCAGCAGAGCGCGAATAGATCACGAGCAGTACGTC. Residues: CASRARIDHEQYV.

CDR3 nucleotide sequence: TGTGCCAGCAGCTCAAGAGATAGGGGGGAGACCCAGTACTTC. Encoded protein: CASSSRDRGETQYF. The genes are TRBV7-9 and TRBJ2-5; TRBD1 is a possible D gene (6 bases). CDR1 and CDR2 (germline): SEHNR, FQNEAQ (reference sequence). The length of the CDR3 is 14 residues. Trimming cost V 4 bases and J 5 bases, with 14 bases left between them.

This chain links TRBV7-6 with TRBJ1-1; maybe TRBD1 (5 bases). V lost 6 bases, J lost 7 bases, and 15 bases lay in between. The germline gives CDR1 SGHVS, CDR2 FNYEAQ. This CDR3 is 13 amino acids long. CDR3 bases: TGTGCCAGCAGTCAACTCAGGGTCGGTGAAGCTTTCTTT. This codes for CASSQLRVGEAFF.